These T cell receptor beta chains were read from a single sample in a study of blood T cell repertoires in COVID-19. The protocol was immunoSEQ multiplex PCR, while the TCRdb copy is restricted to in-frame clones and leaves out a portion. The sample has about 210,000 clones, roughly 94% seen once. What was sequenced was peripheral blood. Receptors were obtained from a man younger than 40 with acute or convalescent COVID-19. Both conserved end residues are part of each CDR3. The D gene is left open where the match is weak. Only part of the rows carry a size: once, few, many, or a class if the clone is expanded.

V	D	size	J	CDR3	DNA
TRBV30	-	once	TRBJ1-1	CAWRRKATGGTEAFF	TGTGCCTGGAGAAGAAAGGCGACGGGAGGGACTGAAGCTTTCTTT
TRBV7-3	-	-	TRBJ2-6	CASSFTSGANVLTF	TGTGCCAGCAGCTTTACATCCGGGGCCAACGTCCTGACTTTC
TRBV9	TRBD1	-	TRBJ2-3	CASSAGATGPSTDTQYF	TGTGCCAGCAGCGCCGGAGCGACAGGGCCAAGCACAGATACGCAGTATTTT
TRBV12-5	-	-	TRBJ1-2	CASGLRQNYGYTF	TGTGCTAGTGGTTTGCGACAGAACTATGGCTACACCTTC
TRBV12-3/TRBV12-4	TRBD1	-	TRBJ1-6	CASRGTANSPLHF	TGTGCCAGCAGAGGGACAGCTAATTCACCCCTCCACTTT
TRBV28	-	-	TRBJ2-2	CASSWGLDTGELFF	TGTGCCAGCAGTTGGGGGCTGGACACCGGGGAGCTGTTTTTT
TRBV27	-	-	TRBJ1-1	CASSLSFSAEAFF	TGTGCCAGCAGTTTATCGTTCAGTGCTGAAGCTTTCTTT
TRBV11-2	TRBD2	-	TRBJ2-3	CASSKLAGATDTQYF	TGTGCCAGCAGCAAACTAGCGGGGGCAACAGATACGCAGTATTTT
TRBV5-1	TRBD2	-	TRBJ2-2	CASSSGGESTGELFF	TGCGCCAGCAGCTCCGGGGGGGAGAGCACCGGGGAGCTGTTTTTT
TRBV18	TRBD1	-	TRBJ1-2	CASSLRDRGAYGYTF	TGTGCCAGCTCGCTCCGGGACAGGGGAGCCTATGGCTACACCTTC
TRBV6-5	-	-	TRBJ2-1	CASRTAGSYNEQFF	TGTGCCAGCAGGACAGCAGGATCCTACAATGAGCAGTTCTTC
TRBV5-1	-	-	TRBJ1-3	CASSRDSNSGNTIYF	TGCGCCAGTTCCCGAGACAGTAACTCTGGAAACACCATATATTTT
TRBV4-1	-	-	TRBJ2-7	CASSQRESYEQYF	TGCGCCAGCAGCCAGCGGGAAAGCTACGAGCAGTACTTC
TRBV10-3	TRBD2	-	TRBJ2-7	CAISRLSGGYEQYF	TGTGCCATCAGTAGGCTTTCGGGGGGCTACGAGCAGTACTTC
TRBV28	TRBD2	-	TRBJ2-1	CASSITSGSLTEQFF	TGTGCCAGCAGTATAACTAGCGGGAGTCTCACTGAGCAGTTCTTC
TRBV27	-	-	TRBJ1-4	CASSSRDTYEKLFF	TGTGCCAGCAGTTCCCGGGACACGTATGAAAAACTGTTTTTT
TRBV15	TRBD1	-	TRBJ1-1	CATSRDRGVTGEGLGTEAFF	TGTGCCACCAGCAGAGATAGGGGTGTGACAGGGGAAGGTTTGGGCACTGAAGCTTTCTTT
TRBV5-1	TRBD2	-	TRBJ2-5	CASAGLAGSQETQYF	TGCGCCAGCGCAGGACTAGCGGGGAGCCAAGAGACCCAGTACTTC